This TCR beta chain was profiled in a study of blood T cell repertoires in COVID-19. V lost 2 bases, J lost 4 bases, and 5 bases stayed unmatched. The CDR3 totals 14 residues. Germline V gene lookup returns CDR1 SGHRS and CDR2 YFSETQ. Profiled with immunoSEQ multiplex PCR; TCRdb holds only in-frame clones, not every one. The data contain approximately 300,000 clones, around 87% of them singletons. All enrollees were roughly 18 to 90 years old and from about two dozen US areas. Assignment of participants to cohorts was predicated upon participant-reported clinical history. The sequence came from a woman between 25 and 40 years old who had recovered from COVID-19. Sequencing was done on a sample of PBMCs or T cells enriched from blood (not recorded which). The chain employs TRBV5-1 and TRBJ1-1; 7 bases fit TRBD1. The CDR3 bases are TGCGCCAGCAGCTTTGAGGGGGCGGTCACTGAAGCTTTCTTT. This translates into CASSFEGAVTEAFF.